Below, one TCR beta chain is given with its context. Method: immunoSEQ multiplex PCR; TCRdb's copy keeps in-frame clones and lacks some. The sample includes some 1,100,000 clones, about four fifths seen only once; the top ten take approximately 0.5%. Germline CDR1 reads MDHEN; CDR2 reads SYDVKM. V shed 8 bases and J shed 8 bases, with 18 bases lying between them. The CDR3 loop spans 14 amino acids. The source of the sample is a study of shared clonotypes between healthy human individuals. The gene calls are TRBV28 and TRBJ1-4; D is unclear. The sample consisted of memory CD4+ T cells from PBMCs. The subset denotes: CD45RA-negative fraction. The clonotype originates from a man between 18 and 35 years old in good health. Some clones in this sample may be carry-over from other donors' samples. In DNA form, the CDR3 reads TGTGCCAGCCGCAAGGGTCCTCAGAGGGAAAAACTGTTTTTT. Its protein product is CASRKGPQREKLFF.